This TCR beta chain derives from a study of blood T cell repertoires in COVID-19. Study as a whole: PBMCs, B-cell-depleted T cells, or T cells were the source of the cDNA or gDNA that made up the material.

TCRdb's table, derived via immunoSEQ multiplex PCR, lists solely in-frame clones and lacks some. The sample yields 50,000 to 80,000 clones, more than 75% seen once. J gave up 7 bases and V 1 base, and 6 bases lay outside the gene matches. The CDR3 is 16 residues long. CDR1 and CDR2 from the germline V gene are SGHVS and FNYEAQ. The J gene is TRBJ2-2, the V gene TRBV7-6, with 10 bases aligning to TRBD2. The clonotype comes from a man aged 60-69 years with COVID-19, enrolled during active disease. The material sequenced was peripheral blood. The CDR3 bases are TGTGCCAGCAGCTTAGAAGCGGGAGGGGCGGACGGGGAGCTGTTTTTT. Residues: CASSLEAGGADGELFF.